This T cell receptor beta chain was captured in a study of T cell repertoires in cytomegalovirus infection. Overall study: The study used recently identified HLA-C-restricted and well-studied HLA-B-restricted CMV epitopes.

This CDR3 contains 14 residues. With V trimmed by 8 bases and J by 7 bases, 9 bases remained unmatched. Per germline, CDR1 SGHTA and CDR2 FQGNSA. One entry per CDR3 protein results from TCRdb running MiXCR on the reads. The sample lists some 900,000 distinct CDR3 sequences, around a third occurring once. This clonotype was seen more than once but under ten times. Its antigen is as yet unknown. The V gene is TRBV7-2, the J gene TRBJ2-1; 9 bases are a match to TRBD2. The sequences come from cultured CD8+ T cells from PBMCs, collected from culture after CMV antigen stimulation. The receptor comes from a human donor in good health (CMV status not recorded). Some clones in this sample may be carry-over from other donors' samples. The CDR3 spells CASFWRGGGNEQFF. The CDR3 DNA follows: TGTGCCAGCTTCTGGCGGGGGGGGGGGAATGAGCAGTTCTTC.